These 20 T cell receptor beta chains were all obtained from the same sample, sequenced in a study of Ad26.COV2.S vaccination and SARS-CoV-2 variants (dated by TCRdb to the early 2020s). The library relied on the immunoSEQ multiplex PCR assay. TCRdb took over this immuneACCESS table, retaining in-frame rearrangements with V and J assigned. Such tables are incomplete; in checked studies, under half of the missing clones stem from an unresolved V gene, and the remainder is unexplained. This sample has 450,000 to 550,000 clones in its table, and approximately 90% of those were observed once. Of the sample, about 1.5% falls within the top ten clones. Taken with the paper, the label for treatment or condition translates to: some 19 received Ad26.COV2.S at low or high dose, single or two shots; a few received placebo; per-sample allocation not given. For vaccine and placebo recipients, repertoires were sequenced using samples collected on day 63 after the first injection.

This material consisted of peripheral blood, taken in a trial of Ad26.COV2.S vaccine versus placebo. These TCRs come from a person between 18 and 65 years old who received the Ad26.COV2.S COVID-19 vaccine or a placebo.

The chain couples TRBV19 to TRBJ1-2; no clear D. The CDR3 runs to 15 residues. CDR1 and CDR2 from the germline V gene are LNHDA and SQIVND (reference sequence). Trimming took off 3 bases at V and 7 bases at J, with 18 bases between the two ends. The CDR3 nucleotides are TGTGCCAGTAGTATCACGTGGGATAGGCCCCCTGGCTACACCTTC. Its protein product is CASSITWDRPPGYTF.

The V call is TRBV3-1 (or the pseudogene TRBV3-2), the J call TRBJ2-7; 9 nucleotides line up with TRBD2. The V gene end was trimmed by 0 bases and the J gene end by 3 bases; junction bases not matched to a gene: 12. CDR1 LGHDT and CDR2 YNNKEL come from the germline V gene (reference sequence). CDR3 length: 18 amino acids. This chain's CDR3 is CASSQDLVRAGGNYEQYF. In DNA, the CDR3 is TGTGCCAGCAGCCAAGATTTAGTTCGAGCGGGAGGAAACTACGAGCAGTACTTC.

This chain links TRBV6-5 with TRBJ2-7; 11 bases match TRBD1. CDR1 is MNHEY, CDR2 SVGAGI, per germline. The V and J ends lost 8 bases and 4 bases, in that order; junction bases with no gene match: 4. The CDR3 is 13 residues long. DNA for the CDR3: TGTGCCAGCCGGACAGGGGGCATGTACGAGCAGTACTTC. Translation gives CASRTGGMYEQYF.

The rearrangement uses TRBV5-4 and TRBJ2-4, with 12 bases aligning to TRBD2. The ends lost 4 bases at V and 6 bases at J; junction bases unmatched: 5. The germline V gene has CDR1 SGHNT and CDR2 YYREEE (reference sequence). The CDR3 covers 15 residues. CDR3 bases: TGTGCCAGCAGCAAGACTAGCGGGGGATTAAACATTCAGTACTTC. Translation: CASSKTSGGLNIQYF.

This rearrangement joins TRBV29-1 to TRBJ2-3; D gene uncertain. Trimming left V 6 bases short and J 1 base short, with 17 bases between. The CDR3 runs to 15 residues. Per germline, CDR1 SQVTM and CDR2 ANQGSEA. This CDR3 is CSVTGQGVGTDTQYF. CDR3 coding DNA: TGCAGCGTCACCGGGCAAGGAGTAGGCACAGATACGCAGTATTTT.

This clone was recorded once. The chain joins TRBV9 to TRBJ2-1; a possible D gene is TRBD2 (6 bases). V was pared by 1 base and J by 4 bases, with 18 bases between. Germline V gene data show CDR1 as SGDLS and CDR2 as YYNGEE. The CDR3 totals 17 residues. Written as DNA, the CDR3 is TGTGCCAGCAGCGTAAGAGCCGGGGCGGGGTATTACAATGAGCAGTTCTTC. It codes for CASSVRAGAGYYNEQFF.

V usage is TRBV6-5 and J usage is TRBJ2-5, with D possibly called TRBD1 or TRBD2 (6 bases each). V shed 5 bases and J shed 6 bases, with 16 bases lying between them. The CDR3 extends over 14 amino acids. Germline V gives CDR1 MNHEY, CDR2 SVGAGI. The CDR3 sequence: CASSHPGARKTQYF. The CDR3, as DNA: TGTGCCAGCAGTCATCCGGGGGCGCGGAAGACCCAGTACTTC.

The rearrangement joins TRBV6-2 or TRBV6-3 to TRBJ2-5; tentatively, D is TRBD2 (6 bases). The V gene lost 4 bases and the J gene lost 7 bases, with 10 bases spanning the gap. This CDR3 has 12 amino acids. Germline V lookup: CDR1 MNHEY, CDR2 SVGEGT. This CDR3 is CASSLWGGTQYF. CDR3 DNA sequence: TGTGCCAGCAGTTTGTGGGGAGGGACCCAGTACTTC.

The genes are TRBV14 and TRBJ2-1; 9 positions agree with TRBD2. Germline V gives CDR1 SGHDN, CDR2 FVKESK. This CDR3 has 17 residues. The junction had 4 bases not matched to a gene; V was cut back by 1 base and J by 0 bases. The CDR3 coding sequence is TGTGCCAGCAGCCAAGCGGTAGCGGGAGCCTCCTACAATGAGCAGTTCTTC. Its protein is CASSQAVAGASYNEQFF.

V is TRBV25-1 and J is TRBJ2-5; 7 bases fit TRBD2. Trimming cost V 6 bases and J 5 bases; bases outside gene matches: 18. This CDR3 has 17 residues. Germline V gene data show CDR1 as MGHDK and CDR2 as SYGVNS. Here the CDR3 reads CASSFFRGEGLRETQYF. The DNA of the CDR3 is TGTGCCAGCAGCTTTTTTCGAGGGGAGGGGCTAAGGGAGACCCAGTACTTC.

The chain recombines TRBV10-3 with TRBJ2-3, with 9 bases aligning to TRBD2. CDR3 size: 17 residues. The germline CDR1 and CDR2 sequences are ENHRY and SYGVKD. Trimming took 4 bases from V and 0 from J; bases not matched to a gene: 8. CDR3 sequence reads: CAISGGSGGKSTDTQYF. The DNA for the CDR3 is TGTGCCATCAGTGGTGGTAGCGGGGGTAAAAGCACAGATACGCAGTATTTT.

The V call is TRBV5-1, the J call TRBJ2-2; TRBD2 agrees at 9 bases. The CDR3 is 18 amino acids. From germline, CDR1 is SGHRS and CDR2 YFSETQ. V shed 1 base, J shed 7 bases, and the junction held 14 bases outside the gene matches. The CDR3 DNA follows: TGCGCCAGCAGCTTGAAGGTAGCGGGGGCCCTCGGGGACGGGGAGCTGTTTTTT. It encodes CASSLKVAGALGDGELFF.

The rearrangement joins TRBV19 to TRBJ2-1; D may correspond to TRBD1 or TRBD2 (6 bases each). The CDR3 contains 13 residues. Germline CDR1 and CDR2: LNHDA and SQIVND (reference sequence). The V and J ends lost 5 bases and 15 bases respectively, with 20 bases between them. CDR3 sequence reads: CASSPGAFWGGFF. CDR3 coding DNA: TGTGCCAGTAGTCCGGGGGCCTTCTGGGGTGGGTTCTTC. Combining the CDR3 with reference TRBV19 and TRBJ2-1 gives the whole variable domain DGGITQSPKYLFRKEGQNVTLSCEQNLNHDAMYWYRQDPGQGLRLIYYSQIVNDFQKGDIAEGYSVSREKKESFPLTVTSAQKNPTAFYLCASSPGAFWGGFFGPGTRLTVL.

CDR3 sequence reads: CASSESIDRGRSGELFF. CDR3 coding DNA: TGCGCCAGCAGTGAGTCGATTGACAGGGGGCGATCCGGGGAGCTGTTTTTT. The rearrangement joins TRBV10-1 to TRBJ2-2; 10 bases are shared with TRBD1. This CDR3 contains 17 residues. V was pared by 0 bases and J by 6 bases, with 7 bases of the junction left unmatched. Per the germline V gene, CDR1 is WNHNN and CDR2 is SYGVQD (reference sequence).

The chain is built from TRBV2 and TRBJ2-1, with 16 bases matching TRBD2. CDR1 and CDR2 from the germline V gene are SNHLY and FYNNEI. V trimming: 9 bases; J trimming: 6 bases; junction bases outside the gene matches: 2. The CDR3 is 14 amino acids. CDR3: CARGTSGRGNEQFF. DNA for the CDR3: TGTGCCAGGGGGACTAGCGGGAGGGGCAATGAGCAGTTCTTC.

The V and J genes are TRBV28 and TRBJ1-1; D is unresolved. V was shortened by 5 bases and J by 8 bases, with 6 bases between the two germline ends. The CDR3 runs to 10 residues. The germline gives CDR1 MDHEN, CDR2 SYDVKM. The CDR3: CASSRREAFF. The DNA for the CDR3 is TGTGCCAGCAGTCGAAGGGAAGCTTTCTTT.

This sequence joins TRBV6-5 and TRBJ1-1, with no clear D. This CDR3 is 12 amino acids long. CDR1 is MNHEY, CDR2 SVGAGI, per germline. V lost 7 bases and J lost 5, with 11 bases in between. In nucleotides, the CDR3 is TGTGCCAGCAACCGGGGAGAGACTGAAGCTTTCTTT. Its protein is CASNRGETEAFF.

The rearrangement uses TRBV2 and TRBJ1-2; 9 bases are shared with TRBD1. The CDR3 extends over 13 amino acids. The ends lost 3 bases at V and 8 bases at J; junction bases unmatched: 4. Germline CDR1 reads SNHLY; CDR2 reads FYNNEI. CDR3 DNA sequence: TGTGCCAGCAGTGAGCGGACAGGGGCAGGCTACACCTTC. As protein: CASSERTGAGYTF.

The V call is TRBV5-8, the J call TRBJ1-5; D gene ambiguous. Trimming cost V 2 bases and J 0 bases, with 12 bases left between them. The CDR3 length is 16 residues. Looked up from germline, CDR1 is SGHTS and CDR2 is YDEGEE. The CDR3 DNA is TGTGCCAGCAGCTTCTGGACGGGATATAGCAATCAGCCCCAGCATTTT. It yields the protein CASSFWTGYSNQPQHF.

This rearrangement joins TRBV28 to TRBJ2-3; 13 bases agree with TRBD2. With 3 bases clipped from V and 2 bases from J, the junction kept 8 bases outside the gene matches. Germline lookup yields CDR1 MDHEN and CDR2 SYDVKM. The length of the CDR3 is 18 residues. The CDR3 sequence is CASSFLLAGGRTTDTQYF. As DNA, the CDR3 is TGTGCCAGCAGTTTCCTACTAGCGGGAGGGCGCACCACAGATACGCAGTATTTT.